Listed below are T cell receptor beta chains from one sample, sequenced in a study of T cells in narcolepsy. Assay: immunoSEQ multiplex PCR; the TCRdb copy retains only in-frame clones and omits some. The table records under 40,000 clones, roughly four fifths of them present only once. Sequencing was carried out using memory (CD45RA-) CD4+ T cells from blood. Source of these receptors: a human donor in good health. Each CDR3 is given with its conserved first and last residue. Fields, in order: J gene, clone size, V gene, D gene, CDR3 protein, CDR3 DNA. The D gene is left open where the match is weak. Clone size is not always given. Where it is, it says once, few, many or a class for expanded clones.

TRBJ2-5 NA TRBV7-2 NA CASSPQRLVSQETQYF TGTGCCAGCAGCCCCCAAAGACTAGTCTCACAAGAGACCCAGTACTTC
TRBJ2-1 NA TRBV29-1 NA CSVSLPGREQFF TGCAGCGTGAGCCTCCCGGGAAGGGAGCAGTTCTTC
TRBJ2-2 NA TRBV19 NA CASSIDNDRNTGELFF TGTGCCAGTAGTATAGATAATGACAGAAACACCGGGGAGCTGTTTTTT
TRBJ1-2 NA TRBV25-1 NA CASRGRGDYGYTF TGTGCCAGCAGGGGAAGGGGGGACTATGGCTACACCTTC
TRBJ2-2 NA TRBV6-1 NA CASSKVGGPNTGELFF TGTGCCAGCAGTAAAGTCGGGGGCCCTAACACCGGGGAGCTGTTTTTT
TRBJ1-4 NA TRBV7-9 NA CASSLGSEKLFF TGTGCCAGCAGCTTAGGGTCGGAAAAACTGTTTTTT
TRBJ2-3 NA TRBV9 NA CASSIQGGLDTQYF TGTGCCAGCAGCATACAGGGAGGTCTGGATACGCAGTATTTT
TRBJ1-6 NA TRBV5-6 NA CASSSTTALPLHF TGTGCCAGCAGCTCAACCACGGCGCTGCCCCTCCACTTT
TRBJ1-3 NA TRBV6-6 TRBD1 CASYRTGAAGNTIYF TGTGCCAGCTATAGGACAGGGGCGGCCGGAAACACCATATATTTT
TRBJ2-5 NA TRBV13 TRBD1 CASSLRGRETQYF TGTGCCAGCAGCTTAAGGGGGCGAGAGACCCAGTACTTC
TRBJ2-5 NA TRBV28 NA CASSSGAQETQYF TGTGCCAGCAGTTCGGGGGCCCAAGAGACCCAGTACTTC
TRBJ1-3 few TRBV19 TRBD1 CATRQGTGNTIYF TGTGCCACCAGACAGGGAACTGGAAACACCATATATTTT
TRBJ2-1 NA TRBV29-1 TRBD1 CSVVAGTGGVEQFF TGCAGCGTCGTCGCCGGGACAGGGGGCGTTGAGCAGTTCTTC
TRBJ1-6 NA TRBV2 TRBD1 CASSLTGGTPLHF TGTGCCAGCTCCCTGACAGGGGGAACACCCCTCCACTTT
TRBJ2-1 once TRBV18 NA CASSPLTGNYNEQFF TGTGCCAGCTCACCATTGACGGGAAACTACAATGAGCAGTTCTTC
TRBJ1-1 NA TRBV5-6 NA CASSFYGNTEAFF TGTGCCAGCAGCTTCTACGGGAACACTGAAGCTTTCTTT